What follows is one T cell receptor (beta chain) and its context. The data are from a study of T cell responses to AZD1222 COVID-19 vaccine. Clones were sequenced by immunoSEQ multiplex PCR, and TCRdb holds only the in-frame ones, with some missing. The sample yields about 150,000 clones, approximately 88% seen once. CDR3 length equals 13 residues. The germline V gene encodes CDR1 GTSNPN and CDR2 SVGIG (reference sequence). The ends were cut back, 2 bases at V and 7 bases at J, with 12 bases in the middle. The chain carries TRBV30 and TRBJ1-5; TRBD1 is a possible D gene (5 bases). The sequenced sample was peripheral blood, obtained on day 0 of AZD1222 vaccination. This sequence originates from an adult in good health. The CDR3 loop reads CAWSWGRGQPQHF. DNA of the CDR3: TGTGCCTGGAGTTGGGGGAGAGGGCAGCCCCAGCATTTT.